This paragraph reports one T cell receptor (beta chain). Its antigen is still unknown. It has no much larger one-base neighbor in the sample; base qualities were not kept. In the paper's terms, the time point label means: week 3, after first cycle of checkpoint inhibitor. Blood samples were taken before treatment (T0) and at week 3 (W3), following the first cycle of checkpoint blockade. Except for a couple of patients with rapid clinical progression, response was assessed 12 weeks after the first infusion by RECIST 1.1; disease control meant complete response, partial response or stable disease. Patients were excluded for prior systemic cancer treatment, concomitant immunosuppressant therapy or synchronous other active malignancies. Bulk PBMC and plasma cell-free DNA were both sequenced for TCR beta so that circulating cells and T cell turnover could be tracked. Lymphoprep and SepMate tubes were used to isolate PBMC from blood, and red cell lysis was then performed. QIAamp DNA Blood Mini kits were used to extract DNA from both PBMC and sorted T cell subsets.

Every bulk PBMC sample was loaded with the same fixed amount of roughly 400 ng of DNA. TCR beta CDR3 sequences were amplified from genomic DNA using the immunoSEQ TCRb Assay kit according to manufacturer instructions. The KAPA Library Quantification Kit for Illumina platforms was used to quantify the pooled libraries by qPCR. Sequencing of the pooled libraries was done on an Illumina NextSeq 500, with clustering at roughly 0.6-1.1 pM. As for how the authors treated the data: TCR data were analyzed using immunoSEQ ANALYZER and the R LymphoSeq package. A rearrangement efficiency score was calculated as productive divided by the sum of productive and non-productive CDR3 sequences. Clonality was measured with the Gini coefficient and diversity with the Renyi index at alpha=1, and both measures were compared pairwise between timepoints within each patient. Clonal relatedness used an edit distance of 3, and repertoire similarity used the Bhattacharyya coefficient, both computed in LymphoSeq. Linear discriminant analysis on week-3 changes in clonality and diversity was built with the R MASS and caret packages to classify response. Not all clones reach the TCRdb copy of this immuneACCESS table, which keeps in-frame sequences only. Checked studies attribute under half of the gap to unresolved V genes and leave the rest unexplained. That table furnishes V, J and clone size, whereas the DNA furnished D and trimming. This sample gives under 11,000 clones in total; around nine tenths of them show up just once. Less than 25% of the sample lies in the top ten.

This sample stems from a study of blood T cell dynamics during melanoma immunotherapy (dated by TCRdb to 2018 to 2021). For the study in its entirety: Patients had metastatic melanoma and received first-line pembrolizumab or nivolumab plus ipilimumab as standard of care in the United Kingdom. Consecutive patients formed a training cohort, and a further independent group of patients from the same centre was pooled into an external validation set. To identify early correlates of response, the study profiled peripheral T cell receptor repertoires in patients with metastatic melanoma before and after one cycle of checkpoint inhibitor therapy.

The germline V gene specifies SGDLS as CDR1 and YYNGEE as CDR2. Deletion took 2 bases off V and 3 bases off J, with a span of 8 bases between the germline ends. Including cysteine and phenylalanine, the CDR3 has 13 amino acids. The CDR3 DNA has 39 bases and is translated from base 1. Broader findings and caveats from the paper: The relatively small sample size was acknowledged as a potential limitation on generalization of the results. Whether the T cell clones behind the repertoire changes were melanoma-specific or instead reflected general immune activation was something the study could not determine. Patients who later achieved disease control showed a bifurcated PBMC repertoire reorganization at W3, with increased clonality or increased diversity, unlike progressors.

This chain is built from TRBV9 and TRBJ1-1; the D region possibly corresponds to TRBD1 (5 bases align). The specimen comprised blood, sampled from a patient treated with checkpoint blockade. The TCR comes from a human donor with melanoma. The nucleotide sequence is given as TGTGCCAGCAGCGTCGGGGGGGACACTGAAGCTTTCTTT. Translated, it reads CASSVGGDTEAFF.